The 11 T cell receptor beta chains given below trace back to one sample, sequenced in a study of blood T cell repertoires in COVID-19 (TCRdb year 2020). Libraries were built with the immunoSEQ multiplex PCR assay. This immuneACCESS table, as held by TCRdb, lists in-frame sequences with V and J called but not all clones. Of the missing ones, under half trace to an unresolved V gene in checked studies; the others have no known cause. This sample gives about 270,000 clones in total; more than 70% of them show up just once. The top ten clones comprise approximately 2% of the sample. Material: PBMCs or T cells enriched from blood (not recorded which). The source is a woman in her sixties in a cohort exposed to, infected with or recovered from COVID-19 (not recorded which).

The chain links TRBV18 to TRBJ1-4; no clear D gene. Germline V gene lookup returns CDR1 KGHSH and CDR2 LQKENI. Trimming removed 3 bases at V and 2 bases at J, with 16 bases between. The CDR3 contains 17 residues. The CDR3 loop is CASSPTARGSTNEKLFF. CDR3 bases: TGTGCCAGCTCACCGACCGCACGGGGTTCTACTAATGAAAAACTGTTTTTT.

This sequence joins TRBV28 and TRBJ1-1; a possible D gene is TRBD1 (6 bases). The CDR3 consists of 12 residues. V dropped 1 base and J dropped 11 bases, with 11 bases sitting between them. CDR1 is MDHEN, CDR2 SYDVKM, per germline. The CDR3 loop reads CASSLSPGGAFF. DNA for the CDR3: TGTGCCAGCAGTTTATCCCCGGGGGGCGCTTTCTTT.

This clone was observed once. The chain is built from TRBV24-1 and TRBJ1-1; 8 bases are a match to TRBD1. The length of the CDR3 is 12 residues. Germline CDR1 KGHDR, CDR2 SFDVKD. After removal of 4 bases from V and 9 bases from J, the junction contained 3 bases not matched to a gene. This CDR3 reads CATSDRTGQAFF. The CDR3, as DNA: TGTGCCACCAGTGACCGGACAGGGCAAGCTTTCTTT.

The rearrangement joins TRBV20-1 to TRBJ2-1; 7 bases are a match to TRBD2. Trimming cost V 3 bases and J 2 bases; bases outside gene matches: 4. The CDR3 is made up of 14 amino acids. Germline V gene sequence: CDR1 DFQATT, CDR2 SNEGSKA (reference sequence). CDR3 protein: CSASSGRTYNEQFF. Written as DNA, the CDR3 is TGCAGTGCTAGTTCCGGGAGGACCTACAATGAGCAGTTCTTC.

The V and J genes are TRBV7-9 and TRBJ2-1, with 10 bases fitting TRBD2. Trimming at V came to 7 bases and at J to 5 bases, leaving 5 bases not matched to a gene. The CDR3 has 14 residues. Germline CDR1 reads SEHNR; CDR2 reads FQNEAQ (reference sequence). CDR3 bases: TGTGCCAGCATATCTACTAGCGGGAACAATGAGCAGTTCTTC. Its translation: CASISTSGNNEQFF.

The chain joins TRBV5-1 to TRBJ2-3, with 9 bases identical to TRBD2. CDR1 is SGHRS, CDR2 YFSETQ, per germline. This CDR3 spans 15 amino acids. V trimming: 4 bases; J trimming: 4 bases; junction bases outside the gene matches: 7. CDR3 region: CASSVAGDGADTQYF. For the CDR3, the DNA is TGCGCCAGCAGCGTAGCGGGAGATGGCGCAGATACGCAGTATTTT.

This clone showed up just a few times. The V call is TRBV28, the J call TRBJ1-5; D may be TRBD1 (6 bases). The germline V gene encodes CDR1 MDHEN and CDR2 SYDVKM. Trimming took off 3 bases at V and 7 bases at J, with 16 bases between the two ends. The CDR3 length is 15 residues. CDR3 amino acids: CASSFPGGTRQPQHF. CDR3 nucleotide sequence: TGTGCCAGCAGTTTTCCGGGGGGCACAAGACAGCCCCAGCATTTT.

The CDR3 protein is CASSPRVENTEAFF. In nucleotides, the CDR3 is TGTGCCAGCTCACCGAGGGTAGAGAACACTGAAGCTTTCTTT. The chain is built from TRBV18 and TRBJ1-1; no firm D call. In germline, CDR1 is KGHSH, CDR2 LQKENI. There are 14 residues in the CDR3. V was clipped by 3 bases and J by 1 base, with 9 bases between them.

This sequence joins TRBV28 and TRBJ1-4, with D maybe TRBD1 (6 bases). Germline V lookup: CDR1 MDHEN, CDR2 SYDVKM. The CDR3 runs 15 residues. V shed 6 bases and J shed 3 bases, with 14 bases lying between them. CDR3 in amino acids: CASSLGRTANEKLFF. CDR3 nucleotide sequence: TGTGCCAGCAGCCTCGGGAGGACAGCTAATGAAAAACTGTTTTTT.

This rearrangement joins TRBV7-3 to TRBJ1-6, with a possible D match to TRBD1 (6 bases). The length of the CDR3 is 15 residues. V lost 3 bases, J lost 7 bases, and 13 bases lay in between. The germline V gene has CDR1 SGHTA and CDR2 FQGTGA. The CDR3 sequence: CASSFSGDPNSPLHF. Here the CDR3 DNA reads TGTGCCAGCAGCTTTTCAGGGGATCCGAATTCACCCCTCCACTTT.

As DNA, the CDR3 is TGTGCCAGCAGCTTACCGGGGGGCAGGGGGCACGAGACCCAGTACTTC. Its protein product is CASSLPGGRGHETQYF. This sequence joins TRBV5-4 and TRBJ2-5; D possibly corresponds to TRBD1 (8 bases). V was trimmed by 2 bases and J by 5 bases, leaving 19 bases between them. Germline CDR1 reads SGHNT; CDR2 reads YYREEE (reference sequence). The CDR3 consists of 16 residues.